This TCR beta chain was captured in a study of cytomegalovirus exposure and HLA in healthy donors. Study conclusions and caveats: Diagnosis of cytomegalovirus status made by the classifier reportedly showed high specificity and sensitivity. A later analysis revealed that TCR association rates differed between HLA loci, peaking at DRB1 and bottoming out at HLA-C. For most TCR beta V segments, an earlier analysis put the productive rate at about 87% or about 30% of the time.

The PCR contained 60 Vbeta and 13 Jbeta primers. Some clones are missing from TCRdb's copy, which holds only in-frame ones; the method was immunoSEQ multiplex PCR. This table has about 98,000 clones, roughly 70% appearing once. As concerns this clone: What it binds is unknown.

This CDR3 region has 15 residues. Germline V lookup: CDR1 SGDLS, CDR2 YYNGEE. J lost 0 bases, V lost 0 bases, and 2 bases had no gene match. This chain joins TRBV9 and TRBJ2-7; 8 bases match TRBD2. Source material: PBMCs. This receptor was taken from a man aged 50-60 years in good health and CMV-seronegative. The CDR3 reads CASSVAGGSSYEQYF. DNA for the CDR3: TGTGCCAGCAGCGTAGCGGGAGGGAGCTCCTACGAGCAGTACTTC.